The clone carrying this T cell receptor (beta chain) has a single count. Its antigen is not identified. The data belong to a study of follicular helper T cells after annual influenza vaccination. The study, taken as a whole, reports: ICOS+CD38+ cTfh clonality tracked population frequency, and its change tracked circulating plasmablast change.

Germline V lookup: CDR1 MNHEY, CDR2 SVGAGI. This CDR3 spans 11 amino acids. V was shortened by 6 bases and J by 0 bases, with 2 bases between the two germline ends. As for time point: 2015-2016 season, pre-vaccination. Each time point used about 40 to 100 mL of blood. Sequencing used immunoSEQ multiplex PCR; TCRdb keeps in-frame clones, though not all of them. Of some 9,000 clones in the sample, approximately 90% were seen once. Sample: CXCR5+ CD38- circulating T follicular helper cells from blood, taken on the day of influenza vaccination. The subset was: circulating Tfh, non-naive CD4+CXCR5+PD-1+ (ICOS+CD38+ or ICOS-CD38-). The V and J genes are TRBV6-5 and TRBJ1-1; no reliable D call. This clonotype was sampled from an adult who received the influenza vaccine. This CDR3 is CASRMNTEAFF. The CDR3 region has the DNA TGTGCCAGCAGGATGAACACTGAAGCTTTCTTT.